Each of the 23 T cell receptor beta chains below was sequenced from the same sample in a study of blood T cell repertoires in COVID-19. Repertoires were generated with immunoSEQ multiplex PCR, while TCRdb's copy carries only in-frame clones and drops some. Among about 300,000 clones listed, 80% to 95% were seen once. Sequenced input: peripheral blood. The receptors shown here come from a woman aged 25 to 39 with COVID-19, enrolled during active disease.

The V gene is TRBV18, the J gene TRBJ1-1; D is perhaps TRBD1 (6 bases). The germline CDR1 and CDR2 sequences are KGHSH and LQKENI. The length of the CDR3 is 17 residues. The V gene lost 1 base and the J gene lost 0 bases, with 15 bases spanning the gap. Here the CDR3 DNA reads TGTGCCAGCTCACCACGTGTGGCCAGGGGTTTGAACACTGAAGCTTTCTTT. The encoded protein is CASSPRVARGLNTEAFF.

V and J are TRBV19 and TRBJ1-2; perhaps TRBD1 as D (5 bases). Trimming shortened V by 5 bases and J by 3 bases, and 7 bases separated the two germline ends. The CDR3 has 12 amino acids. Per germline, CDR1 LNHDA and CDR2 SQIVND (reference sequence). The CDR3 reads CASSATDYGYTF. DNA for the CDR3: TGTGCCAGTAGTGCGACAGACTATGGCTACACCTTC.

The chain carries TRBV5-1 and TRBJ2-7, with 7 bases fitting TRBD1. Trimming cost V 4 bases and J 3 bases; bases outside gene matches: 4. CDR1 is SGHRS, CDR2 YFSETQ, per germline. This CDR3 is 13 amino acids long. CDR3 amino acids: CASSTGTDYEQYF. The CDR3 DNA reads TGCGCCAGCAGCACGGGGACAGACTACGAGCAGTACTTC.

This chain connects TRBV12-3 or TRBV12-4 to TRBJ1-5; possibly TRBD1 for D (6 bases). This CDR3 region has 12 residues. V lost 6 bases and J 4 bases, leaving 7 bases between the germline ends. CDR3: CASRGANQPQHF. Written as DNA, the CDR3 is TGTGCCAGCAGGGGGGCGAATCAGCCCCAGCATTTT.

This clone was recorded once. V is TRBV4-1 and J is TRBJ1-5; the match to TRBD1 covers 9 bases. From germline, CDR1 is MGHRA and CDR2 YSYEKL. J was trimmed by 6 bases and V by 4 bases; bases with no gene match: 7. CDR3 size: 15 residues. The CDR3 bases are TGCGCCAGCAGCCTAGCGACAGGGGGGATTCAGCCCCAGCATTTT. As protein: CASSLATGGIQPQHF.

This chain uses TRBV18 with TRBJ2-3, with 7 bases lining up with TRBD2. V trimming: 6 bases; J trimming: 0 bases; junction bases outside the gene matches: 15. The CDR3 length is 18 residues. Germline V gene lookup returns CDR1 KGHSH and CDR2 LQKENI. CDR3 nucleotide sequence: TGTGCCAGCTCTCCCCTAGCGGACCGCGAGCTTAGCACAGATACGCAGTATTTT. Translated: CASSPLADRELSTDTQYF.

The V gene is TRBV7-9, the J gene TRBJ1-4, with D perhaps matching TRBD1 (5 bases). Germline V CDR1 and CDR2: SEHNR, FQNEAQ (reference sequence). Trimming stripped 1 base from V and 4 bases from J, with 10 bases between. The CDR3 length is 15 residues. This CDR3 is CASSLEGAINEKLFF. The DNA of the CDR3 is TGTGCCAGCAGCTTAGAAGGGGCCATTAATGAAAAACTGTTTTTT.

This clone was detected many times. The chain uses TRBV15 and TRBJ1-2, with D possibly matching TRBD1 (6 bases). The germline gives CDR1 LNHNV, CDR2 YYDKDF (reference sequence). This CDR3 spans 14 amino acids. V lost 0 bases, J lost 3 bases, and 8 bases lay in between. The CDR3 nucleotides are TGTGCCACCAGCAGAGATGCAGGGGACTATGGCTACACCTTC. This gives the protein CATSRDAGDYGYTF. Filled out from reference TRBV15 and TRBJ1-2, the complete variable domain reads DAMVIQNPRYQVTQFGKPVTLSCSQTLNHNVMYWYQQKSSQAPKLLFHYYDKDFNNEADTPDNFQSRRPNTSFCFLDIRSPGLGDTAMYLCATSRDAGDYGYTFGSGTRLTVV.

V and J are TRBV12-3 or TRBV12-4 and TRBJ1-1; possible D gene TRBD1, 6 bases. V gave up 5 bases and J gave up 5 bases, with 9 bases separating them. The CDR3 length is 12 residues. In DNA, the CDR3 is TGTGCCAGCAGTCAGGGGTGGACTGAAGCTTTCTTT. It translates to CASSQGWTEAFF.

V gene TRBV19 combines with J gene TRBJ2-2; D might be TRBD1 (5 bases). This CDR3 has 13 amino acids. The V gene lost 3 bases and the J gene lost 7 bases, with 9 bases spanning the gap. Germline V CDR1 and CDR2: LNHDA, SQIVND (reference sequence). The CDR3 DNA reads TGTGCCAGTAGTATGCAGGGTTTCGGGGAGCTGTTTTTT. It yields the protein CASSMQGFGELFF.

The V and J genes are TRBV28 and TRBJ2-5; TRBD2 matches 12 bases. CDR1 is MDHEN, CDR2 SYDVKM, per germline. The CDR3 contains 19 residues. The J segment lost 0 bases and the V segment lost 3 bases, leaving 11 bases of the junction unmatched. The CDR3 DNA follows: TGTGCCAGCAGTTTCCCCCCGGGACTAGCGGGCCTGTACCAAGAGACCCAGTACTTC. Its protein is CASSFPPGLAGLYQETQYF.

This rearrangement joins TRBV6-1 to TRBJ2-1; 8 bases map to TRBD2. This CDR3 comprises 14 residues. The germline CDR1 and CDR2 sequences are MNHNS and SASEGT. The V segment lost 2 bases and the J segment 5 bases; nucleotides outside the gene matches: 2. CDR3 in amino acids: CASSEQLADNEQFF. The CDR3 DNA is TGTGCCAGCAGTGAACAACTAGCGGACAATGAGCAGTTCTTC.

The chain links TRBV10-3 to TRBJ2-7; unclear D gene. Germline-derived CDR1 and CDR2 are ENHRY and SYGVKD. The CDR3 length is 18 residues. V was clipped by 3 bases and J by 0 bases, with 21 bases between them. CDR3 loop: CAISDPVNTGGASYEQYF. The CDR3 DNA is TGTGCCATCAGTGACCCTGTCAATACGGGTGGTGCCTCCTACGAGCAGTACTTC.

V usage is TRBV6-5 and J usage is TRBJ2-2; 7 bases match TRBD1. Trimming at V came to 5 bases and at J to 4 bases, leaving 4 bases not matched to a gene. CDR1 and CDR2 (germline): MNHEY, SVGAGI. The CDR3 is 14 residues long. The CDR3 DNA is TGTGCCAGCAGTCCCGGGACAGCCACCGGGGAGCTGTTTTTT. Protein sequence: CASSPGTATGELFF.

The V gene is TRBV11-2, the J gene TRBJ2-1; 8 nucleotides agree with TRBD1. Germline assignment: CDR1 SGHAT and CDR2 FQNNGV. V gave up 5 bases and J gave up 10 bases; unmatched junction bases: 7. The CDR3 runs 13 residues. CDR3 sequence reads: CASSAIQGGEQFF. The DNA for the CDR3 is TGTGCCAGCAGCGCAATACAGGGGGGAGAGCAGTTCTTC.

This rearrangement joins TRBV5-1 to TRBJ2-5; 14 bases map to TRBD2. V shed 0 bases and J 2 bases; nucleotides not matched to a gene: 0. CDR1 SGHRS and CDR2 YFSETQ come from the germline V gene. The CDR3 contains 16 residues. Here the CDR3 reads CASSLGTSGGQETQYF. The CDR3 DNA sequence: TGCGCCAGCAGCTTGGGGACTAGCGGGGGGCAAGAGACCCAGTACTTC.

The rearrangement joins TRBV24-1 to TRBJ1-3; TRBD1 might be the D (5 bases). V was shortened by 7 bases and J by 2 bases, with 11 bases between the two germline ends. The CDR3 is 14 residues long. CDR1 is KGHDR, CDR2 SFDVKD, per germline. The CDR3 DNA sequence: TGTGCCACCAGCCCCTCAGGGACTGGAAACACCATATATTTT. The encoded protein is CATSPSGTGNTIYF.

The CDR3 region has the DNA TGTGCCAGCAGCCCGGGTACAGGACAGGCGATTCCTGAAGCTTTCTTT. It codes for CASSPGTGQAIPEAFF. J is TRBJ1-1 and V is TRBV5-4; 7 bases agree with TRBD1. CDR1 and CDR2 from the germline V gene are SGHNT and YYREEE (reference sequence). Germline trimming cut 4 bases from V and 6 bases from J; bases unmatched to any gene: 15. CDR3 length: 16 residues.

In DNA, the CDR3 is TGCGCCAGCAGCCCCGAGGAAGGTTACTACGAGCAGTACTTC. This translates into CASSPEEGYYEQYF. This rearrangement joins TRBV5-1 to TRBJ2-7; no clear D gene. Trimming shortened V by 4 bases and J by 3 bases, and 14 bases separated the two germline ends. Germline loops: CDR1 SGHRS, CDR2 YFSETQ. The CDR3 contains 14 residues.

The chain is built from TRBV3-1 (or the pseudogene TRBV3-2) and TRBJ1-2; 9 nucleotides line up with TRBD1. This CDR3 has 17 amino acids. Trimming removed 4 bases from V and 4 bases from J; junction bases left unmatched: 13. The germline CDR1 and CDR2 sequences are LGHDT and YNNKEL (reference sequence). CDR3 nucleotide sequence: TGTGCCAGCAGCCGCCGGACAGGGGCCCCCTCGGGCTATGGCTACACCTTC. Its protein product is CASSRRTGAPSGYGYTF.

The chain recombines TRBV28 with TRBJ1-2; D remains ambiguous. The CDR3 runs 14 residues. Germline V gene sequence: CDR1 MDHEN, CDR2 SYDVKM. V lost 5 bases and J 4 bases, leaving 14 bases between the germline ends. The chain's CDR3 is CASSPGRALYGYTF. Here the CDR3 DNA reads TGTGCCAGCAGTCCCGGGAGGGCTCTCTATGGCTACACCTTC.

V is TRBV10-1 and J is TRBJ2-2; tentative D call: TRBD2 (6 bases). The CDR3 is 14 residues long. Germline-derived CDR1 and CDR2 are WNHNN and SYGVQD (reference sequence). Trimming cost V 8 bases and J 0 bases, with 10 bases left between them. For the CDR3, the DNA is TGCGCCAGCGGTAGCGGACCGAACACCGGGGAGCTGTTTTTT. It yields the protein CASGSGPNTGELFF.

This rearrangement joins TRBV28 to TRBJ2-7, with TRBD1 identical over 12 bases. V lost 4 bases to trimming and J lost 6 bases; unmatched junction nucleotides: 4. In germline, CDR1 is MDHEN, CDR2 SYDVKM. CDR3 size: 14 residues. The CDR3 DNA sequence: TGTGCCAGCAGTTCCGGGACAGGGGGCGGCGAGCAGTACTTC. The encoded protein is CASSSGTGGGEQYF.